This TCR beta chain stems from a study of shared clonotypes between healthy human individuals. Looking at the study overall: CD4 naive and memory got three plates each, CD8 naive two, CD8 memory one.

TCRdb's copy holds only in-frame clones and misses some; the assay was immunoSEQ multiplex PCR. The sample contains roughly 2.4 million clones, approximately 94% of which appear only once. Sequenced: naive CD4+ T cells sorted from blood. Subset noted: CD45RA+ positively selected. This clonotype originated in a man aged 18 to 29 in good health.

CDR3 DNA sequence: TGCGCCAGCAGTGAGCCTGGGATAACTATGGGGGAGCTGTTTTTT. It translates to CASSEPGITMGELFF. This chain links TRBV10-1 with TRBJ2-2; D is undetermined. This CDR3 has 15 residues. Trimming left V 2 bases short and J 8 bases short, with 15 bases between. The germline V gene has CDR1 WNHNN and CDR2 SYGVQD (reference sequence).